Sequencing of this T cell receptor (beta chain) was carried out in a study of human T cells and chemical hapten exposure. Background on the study: On the upper back, patch tests were applied with 0.01% DPC and read at 6 days. Study-level points and caveats: Large CDR3 similarity clusters arose significantly more often from expanded TCRs than from controls.

MiXCR, run by TCRdb on the RACE reads, gives a single entry per CDR3 protein. The sample carries about 97,000 distinct CDR3 sequences, 25% to 35% recorded once. Time point described: patch test 3, about 24 weeks after DPC sensitization. Indicated treatment: therapeutic diphenylcyclopropenone sensitization with weekly scalp DPC. Germline loops: CDR1 SGHVS, CDR2 FQNEAQ. J was trimmed by 4 bases and V by 4 bases; bases with no gene match: 6. The CDR3 totals 14 residues. On this clonotype itself: Its antigen is unidentified.

The gene calls are TRBV7-8 and TRBJ2-5, with 7 nucleotides matching TRBD2. The source was whole blood, collected in connection with sensitization to the hapten diphenylcyclopropenone (DPC). The origin of this receptor is a man aged 35-49 years with alopecia areata. Some clones in this sample may be carry-over from other donors' samples. The CDR3 region has the DNA TGTGCCAGCAGCTGGGGGGGAAGAGGAGAGACCCAGTACTTC. Amino acid sequence: CASSWGGRGETQYF.